This TCR beta chain was captured by sequencing in a study of OX40 agonist ivuxolimab in advanced cancers. Clones were read by immunoSEQ multiplex PCR, and TCRdb kept only the in-frame ones, dropping some. The data show about 59,000 clones, about four fifths seen once. This CDR3 is built from 15 residues. Germline values: CDR1 SGHAT, CDR2 FQNNGV. J lost 2 bases, V lost 0 bases, and 2 bases had no gene match. The chain employs TRBV11-2 and TRBJ2-7; 9 bases are a match to TRBD1. This receptor was taken from an adult with an advanced solid tumor such as melanoma, head and neck, liver or kidney cancer. This material consisted of CD4+ or CD8+ T cells sorted from blood, taken in a trial of the OX40 agonist ivuxolimab. CDR3 coding DNA: TGTGCCAGCAGCTTAGAACGGACAGGGGCCTACGAGCAGTACTTC. Its protein is CASSLERTGAYEQYF.